The present entry profiles one TCR beta chain with its context. Measured with immunoSEQ multiplex PCR; TCRdb has only the in-frame clones, and not every one. In the table there are about 39,000 clones, approximately 92% of which are singletons. This entry belongs to a study of T cell changes during pregnancy in multiple sclerosis. With 7 bases removed from V and 0 bases from J, the gap between germline ends came to 24 bases. The germline V gene has CDR1 SEHNR and CDR2 FQNEAQ (reference sequence). The CDR3 loop spans 18 amino acids. The input for sequencing was CD8+ T cells from peripheral blood mononuclear cells, taken before pregnancy. The chain employs TRBV7-9 and TRBJ1-1; no firm D call. This clonotype originated in a female donor with multiple sclerosis, enrolled in a pregnancy study. The CDR3 is CASTDTSTGIGMNTEAFF. Here the CDR3 DNA reads TGTGCCAGCACCGATACCAGCACCGGGATCGGGATGAACACTGAAGCTTTCTTT. The variable domain in full, with the rest retrieved from reference TRBV7-9 and TRBJ1-1, is DTGVSQNPRHKITKRGQNVTFRCDPISEHNRLYWYRQTLGQGPEFLTYFQNEAQLEKSRLLSDRFSAERPKGSFSTLEIQRTEQGDSAMYLCASTDTSTGIGMNTEAFFGQGTRLTVV.